What follows are 9 T cell receptor beta chains derived from one specimen sequenced in a study of T cell responses to AZD1222 COVID-19 vaccine. Clones were read by immunoSEQ multiplex PCR, and TCRdb kept only the in-frame ones, dropping some. The sample shows about 120,000 clones, 87% of them seen only once. The specimen was peripheral blood, collected 28 days after the second AZD1222 dose. The receptors were sampled from an adult who received the AZD1222 COVID-19 vaccine.

In this sample, this clone turned up a few times. The V gene is TRBV6-5, the J gene TRBJ2-7, with D perhaps assigned TRBD1 or TRBD2 (5 bases each). Germline V gives CDR1 MNHEY, CDR2 SVGAGI. This CDR3 contains 12 residues. V dropped 6 bases and J dropped 2 bases, with 8 bases sitting between them. The CDR3 region has the DNA TGTGCCAGCAGCCGGGACCCCTACGAGCAGTACTTC. It encodes CASSRDPYEQYF.

The chain links TRBV29-1 to TRBJ1-1, with 10 bases that match TRBD1. Germline CDR1 is SQVTM and CDR2 is ANQGSEA. The CDR3 sequence is 13 residues long. Unmatched junction bases numbered 1, after V lost 1 base and J lost 5 bases. CDR3 nucleotide sequence: TGCAGCGTTGAAGCGGACAGGGGGACTGAAGCTTTCTTT. The encoded protein is CSVEADRGTEAFF.

The chain links TRBV6-5 to TRBJ1-5; D remains unclear. There are 14 residues in the CDR3. Germline V gene sequence: CDR1 MNHEY, CDR2 SVGAGI. V was trimmed by 6 bases and J by 6 bases, leaving 15 bases between them. The CDR3 bases are TGTGCCAGCAGACCCTCCCCCGGCAGTCAGCCCCAGCATTTT. The encoded protein is CASRPSPGSQPQHF.

The rearrangement joins TRBV6-4 to TRBJ2-1; D might be TRBD1 or TRBD2, each matching 5 bases. The CDR3 totals 18 residues. Between the trimmed V and J ends, which lost 0 bases and 4 bases, there was a span of 19 bases. The germline V gene has CDR1 MRHNA and CDR2 SNTAGT. Here the CDR3 reads CASSDSSFGDQNYNEQFF. The CDR3 DNA sequence: TGTGCCAGCAGTGACTCTTCGTTTGGGGACCAGAATTACAATGAGCAGTTCTTC.

This clone was detected only once. The chain uses TRBV29-1 and TRBJ1-4; 11 bases match TRBD1. This CDR3 has 14 residues. The V gene end was trimmed by 6 bases and the J gene end by 7 bases; junction bases not matched to a gene: 7. Per the germline V gene, CDR1 is SQVTM and CDR2 is ANQGSEA. The CDR3 nucleotides are TGCAGCGTCATACTCGGACAGGGGGCTGAAAAACTGTTTTTT. Its protein is CSVILGQGAEKLFF.

The genes are TRBV6-1 and TRBJ1-5, with D hard to call. This CDR3 region has 11 residues. CDR1 and CDR2 (germline): MNHNS, SASEGT. Trimming removed 2 bases at V and 5 bases at J, with 1 base between. The CDR3 nucleotides are TGTGCCAGCAGTGAACATCAGCCCCAGCATTTT. It is translated as CASSEHQPQHF.

The chain joins TRBV9 to TRBJ1-2, with D unclear. Between the trimmed V and J ends, which lost 4 bases and 2 bases, there was a span of 9 bases. Germline lookup yields CDR1 SGDLS and CDR2 YYNGEE. The CDR3 consists of 13 residues. The CDR3 reads CASSTRGNYGYTF. The CDR3 nucleotides read TGTGCCAGCAGCACCCGAGGAAACTATGGCTACACCTTC.

The rearrangement links TRBV5-1 to TRBJ1-2; 10 bases align to TRBD1. Germline CDR1 SGHRS, CDR2 YFSETQ. V lost 0 bases, J lost 7 bases, and 9 bases stayed unmatched. The length of the CDR3 is 16 residues. The chain's CDR3 is CASSLEMTGGLGGYTF. As DNA, the CDR3 is TGCGCCAGCAGCTTGGAGATGACAGGGGGCTTGGGTGGCTACACCTTC.

This chain joins TRBV2 and TRBJ1-6; the match to TRBD1 covers 7 bases. V shed 9 bases, J shed 0 bases, and the junction held 5 bases outside the gene matches. Germline V CDR1 and CDR2: SNHLY, FYNNEI. The CDR3 extends over 15 amino acids. The CDR3 region is CARRTGDSYNSPLHF. The CDR3 DNA is TGTGCCAGGAGAACAGGGGACTCCTATAATTCACCCCTCCACTTT.